This entry concerns a single TCR beta chain. The antigen it binds to is not known. The record has no base qualities; no much larger clone is one base away. The CDR3 numbers 18 residues from cysteine through phenylalanine. Only CDR3 DNA is held: 54 bases, read in frame from base 1. CDR1 SGHTA and CDR2 FQGTGA are derived from the germline V gene. Between the V and J ends, shortened by 1 base and 0 bases respectively, the junction contains 13 bases. These data originate in a study of control samples from healthy donors and cancer patients (dated by TCRdb to about 2020). Libraries were built with the immunoSEQ multiplex PCR assay. TCRdb retrieved this table from immuneACCESS and kept in-frame rearrangements only. Not all clones are present; in checked studies, unresolved V genes account for under half, and no reason is known for the remainder. The sample includes just over 150,000 clones, with 70% to 90% observed a single time. About 12% of the sample is held by the ten biggest clonotypes.

Sequencing was carried out using blood. The receptor was derived from a young man in good health. The V and J genes are TRBV7-3 and TRBJ2-6; there is no confident call for the D gene. The sequenced DNA: TGTGCCAGCAGCTTAAACGGCGGCGCCTACTCTGGGGCCAACGTCCTGACTTTC. Its translation reads: CASSLNGGAYSGANVLTF.